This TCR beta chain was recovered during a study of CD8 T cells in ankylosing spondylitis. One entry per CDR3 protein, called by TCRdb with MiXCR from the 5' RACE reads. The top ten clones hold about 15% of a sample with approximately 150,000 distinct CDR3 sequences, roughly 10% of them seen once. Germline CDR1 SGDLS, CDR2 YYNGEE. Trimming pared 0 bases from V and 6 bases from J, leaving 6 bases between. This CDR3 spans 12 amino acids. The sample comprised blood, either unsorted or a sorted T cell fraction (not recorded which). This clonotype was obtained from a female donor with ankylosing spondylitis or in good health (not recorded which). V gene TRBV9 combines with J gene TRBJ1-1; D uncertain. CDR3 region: CASSVVESEAFF. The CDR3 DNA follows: TGTGCCAGCAGCGTAGTAGAATCTGAAGCTTTCTTT.